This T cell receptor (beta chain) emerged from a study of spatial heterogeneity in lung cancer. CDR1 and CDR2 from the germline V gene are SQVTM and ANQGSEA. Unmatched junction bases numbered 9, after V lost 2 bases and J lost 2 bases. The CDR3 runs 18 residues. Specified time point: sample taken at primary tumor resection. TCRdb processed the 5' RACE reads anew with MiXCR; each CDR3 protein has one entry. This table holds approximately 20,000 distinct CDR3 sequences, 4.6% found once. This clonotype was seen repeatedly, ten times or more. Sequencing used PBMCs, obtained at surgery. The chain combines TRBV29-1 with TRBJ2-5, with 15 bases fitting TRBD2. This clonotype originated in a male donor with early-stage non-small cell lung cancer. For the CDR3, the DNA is TGCAGCGTTGAAACCGGGACTAGCGGGGGGACCCCACAAGAGACCCAGTACTTC. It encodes CSVETGTSGGTPQETQYF.